The subject of this entry is one TCR beta chain. The antigen remains unidentified. The read ends 3 residues before the CDR3 terminus; that terminus is restored from the germline J gene. This specimen belongs to a study of T cells in women clearing cervical HPV infection. Study information: Blood came at first lesion visit for cases, post-clearance for controls. Cases' blood sampling followed lesion detection by median approximately 150 days (90 to 200). Study results and caveats: TRBV6-7 relative abundance averaged approximately 0.1% in cases and roughly 0.17% in controls. CIN3+ cases had significantly higher TCR repertoire richness than controls, but evenness did not differ.

The assay was immunoSEQ multiplex PCR, and TCRdb's table has in-frame clones only and misses some. The listing records 20,000 to 25,000 clones. The CDR3 is 14 residues long. Germline-derived CDR1 and CDR2 are KGHSH and LQKENI. Source material: blood buffy coat. The chain joins TRBV18 to TRBJ1-2; D unclear. The receptor comes from a woman aged 18-70 years with a cervical HPV16 infection that either progressed to CIN3+ or cleared (not recorded which). The chain's CDR3 is CASSPKPYTDTYTF. Incomplete CDR3 DNA: TGTGCCAGCTCACCAAAGCCCTACACAGATACC. Full variable domain (outside the CDR3, taken from reference TRBV18 and TRBJ1-2): NAGVMQNPRHLVRRRGQEARLRCSPMKGHSHVYWYRQLPEEGLKFMVYLQKENIIDESGMPKERFSAEFPKEGPSILRIQQVVRGDSAAYFCASSPKPYTDTYTFGSGTRLTVV.